This T cell receptor (beta chain) was obtained from a study of CXCR3-negative and CXCR3-positive naive CD8 T cells. Overall study context: Each library gave roughly 1.5 +/- 0.3 million of approximately 140 million TRB reads. Findings and limits, study-wide: TRB CDR3s of CXCR3-positive naive cells were more hydrophobic than those of CXCR3-negative naive cells.

The TRB cDNA libraries were prepared by 5' RACE with UMI labels. TCRdb re-analyzed the 5' RACE reads; it lists each CDR3 protein once, without DNA. Across roughly 140,000 distinct CDR3 sequences, the top ten clones capture 0.25% to 0.3% of the sample. CDR3 length: 18 amino acids. Germline values: CDR1 SQVTM, CDR2 ANQGSEA. With regard to this clonotype: Its target is unknown.

The gene calls are TRBV29-1 and TRBJ2-1; TCRdb reports TRBD2, a call that lacks DNA to check it against. The origin of this receptor is a human donor in good health. Some clones in this sample may be carry-over from other donors' samples. Sample: naive CXCR3+ CD8+ T cells from blood. The subset: CD45RO-CCR7+CD27+CD95- naive CD8+ T cells expressing CXCR3 (TNR3+). CDR3 loop: CSVEDDLWREGPGNEQFF.